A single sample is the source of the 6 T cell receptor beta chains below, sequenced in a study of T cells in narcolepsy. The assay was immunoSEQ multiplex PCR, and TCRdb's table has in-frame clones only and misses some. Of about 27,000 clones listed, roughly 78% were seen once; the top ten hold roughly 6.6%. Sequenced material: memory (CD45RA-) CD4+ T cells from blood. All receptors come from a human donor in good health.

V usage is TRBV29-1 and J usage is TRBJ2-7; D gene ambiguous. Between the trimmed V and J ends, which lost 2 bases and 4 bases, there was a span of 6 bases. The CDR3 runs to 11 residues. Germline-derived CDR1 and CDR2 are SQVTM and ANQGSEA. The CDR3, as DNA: TGCAGCGTTGAATACGGATACGAGCAGTACTTC. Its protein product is CSVEYGYEQYF.

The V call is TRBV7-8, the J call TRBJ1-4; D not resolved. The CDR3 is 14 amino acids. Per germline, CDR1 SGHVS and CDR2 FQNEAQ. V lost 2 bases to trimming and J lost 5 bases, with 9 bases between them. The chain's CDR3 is CASSLTRTNEKLFF. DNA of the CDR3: TGTGCCAGCAGCTTAACCCGGACGAATGAAAAACTGTTTTTT.

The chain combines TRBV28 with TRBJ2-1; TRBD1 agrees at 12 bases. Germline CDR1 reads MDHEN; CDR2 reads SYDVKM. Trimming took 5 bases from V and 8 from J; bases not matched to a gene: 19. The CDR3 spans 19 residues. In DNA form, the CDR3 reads TGTGCCAGCAGTCCCCGGGACAGGGGGCTCGCGGGTAATCTACATGAGCAGTTCTTC. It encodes CASSPRDRGLAGNLHEQFF.

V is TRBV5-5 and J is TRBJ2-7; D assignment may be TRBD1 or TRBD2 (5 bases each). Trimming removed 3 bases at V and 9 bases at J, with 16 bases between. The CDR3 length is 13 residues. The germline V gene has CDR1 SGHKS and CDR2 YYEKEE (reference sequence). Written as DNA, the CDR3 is TGTGCCAGCAGCTCCCCGGGGCGGGCTATGCAGTACTTC. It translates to CASSSPGRAMQYF.

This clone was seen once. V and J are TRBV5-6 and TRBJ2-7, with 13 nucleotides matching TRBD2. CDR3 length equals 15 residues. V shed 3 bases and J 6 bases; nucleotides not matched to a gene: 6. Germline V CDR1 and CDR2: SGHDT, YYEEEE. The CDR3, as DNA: TGTGCCAGCAGCTCCGGACTAGCGGGAGTATTCGAGCAGTACTTC. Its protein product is CASSSGLAGVFEQYF.

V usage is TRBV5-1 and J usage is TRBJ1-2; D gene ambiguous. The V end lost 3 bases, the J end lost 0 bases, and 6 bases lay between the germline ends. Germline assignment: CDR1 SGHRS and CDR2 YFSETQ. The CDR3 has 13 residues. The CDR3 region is CASSSGSNYGYTF. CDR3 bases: TGCGCCAGCAGCTCGGGGTCTAACTATGGCTACACCTTC. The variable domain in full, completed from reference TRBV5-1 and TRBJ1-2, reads KAGVTQTPRYLIKTRGQQVTLSCSPISGHRSVSWYQQTPGQGLQFLFEYFSETQRNKGNFPGRFSGRQFSNSRSEMNVSTLELGDSALYLCASSSGSNYGYTFGSGTRLTVV.